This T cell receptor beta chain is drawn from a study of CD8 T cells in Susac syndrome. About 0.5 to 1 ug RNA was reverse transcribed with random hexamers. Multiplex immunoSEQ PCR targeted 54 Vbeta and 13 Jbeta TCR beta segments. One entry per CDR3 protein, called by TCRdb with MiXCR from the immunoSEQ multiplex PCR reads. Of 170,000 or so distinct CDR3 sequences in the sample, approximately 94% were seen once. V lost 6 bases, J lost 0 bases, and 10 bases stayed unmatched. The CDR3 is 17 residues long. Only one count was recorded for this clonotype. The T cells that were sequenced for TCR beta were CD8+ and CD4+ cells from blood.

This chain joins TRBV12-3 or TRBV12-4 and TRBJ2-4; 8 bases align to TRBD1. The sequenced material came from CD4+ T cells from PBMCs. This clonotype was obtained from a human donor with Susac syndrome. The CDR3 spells CASSSIGTGLAKNIQYF. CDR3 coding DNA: TGTGCCAGCAGCAGTATCGGGACAGGACTAGCCAAAAACATTCAGTACTTC.